These T cell receptor beta chains were read from a single sample in a study of vaccination and CD4 T cells after COVID-19. These receptors are not linked to any known antigen. TCRdb reanalysed the PCR reads using MiXCR and keeps one entry per CDR3 protein. The top ten clones hold approximately 7.9% of a sample with 20,000 to 25,000 distinct CDR3 sequences, under 55% of them seen once. The sequencing input was CD4+ T cells from blood, cultured in vitro. These receptors were taken from a human donor who had recovered from COVID-19. Each CDR3 is given with its conserved first and last residue. The D gene is left open where the match is weak. Expanded clones are given a class, and other clones once, few, many or no size at all.

>few|TRBJ1-5|-|TRBV25-1
TGTGCCACCCCCCGGACAGCCTCGACAAATAGCAATCAGCCCCAGCATTTT
CATPRTASTNSNQPQHF
>-|TRBJ2-7|-|TRBV7-9
TGTGCCAGCAGCTTAGACGCCGGAGAGCAAACACAGGAGCAGTACTTC
CASSLDAGEQTQEQYF
>-|TRBJ2-7|TRBD1|TRBV19
TGTGCCACCCGGGACAGGAGCTCCTACGAGCAGTACTTC
CATRDRSSYEQYF
>-|TRBJ2-5|TRBD2|TRBV18
TGTGCCAGCTCGCCCGCGGGAGGCCGGCAAGAGACCCAGTACTTC
CASSPAGGRQETQYF
>-|TRBJ2-2|-|TRBV19
TGTGCCAGTGTCCTTTCGAACACCGGGGAGCTGTTTTTT
CASVLSNTGELFF
>-|TRBJ2-7|-|TRBV7-9
TGTGCCAGCAGCTTGGACGGGAGCTCCTACGAGCAGTACTTC
CASSLDGSSYEQYF
>-|TRBJ2-5|-|TRBV11-3
TGTGCCAGCAGCCCAGGGAATCAAGAGACCCAGTACTTC
CASSPGNQETQYF
>-|TRBJ2-5|TRBD2|TRBV6-5
TGTGCCAGCAGTTACGGAATCGTCTTCAGACTAGCGGTTGTGATGGAGGAACAAGAGACCCAGTACTTC
CASSYGIVFRLAVVMEEQETQYF
>-|TRBJ2-3|-|TRBV24-1
TGTGCCACCAGTGATTTCGTACAGGGTAGCACAGATACGCAGTATTTT
CATSDFVQGSTDTQYF
>-|TRBJ2-3|-|TRBV7-2
TGTGCCAGCAGCTTAGGGGACTCAGATACGCGGTATTTT
CASSLGDSDTRYF
>few|TRBJ2-3|TRBD1|TRBV24-1
TGTGCCACCAGTGACTCGGGACAGCGAAGCACAGATACGCAGTATTTT
CATSDSGQRSTDTQYF
>-|TRBJ1-2|-|TRBV5-1
TGCGCCAGCGCCTCCTCACAAGGAAACTATGGCTACACCTTC
CASASSQGNYGYTF
>-|TRBJ1-5|-|TRBV20-1
TGCAGTGCCATGACTGGTGCTAGCAATCAGCCCCAGCATTTT
CSAMTGASNQPQHF
>few|TRBJ1-1|-|TRBV20-1
TGCAGTGCTCTTCCTTGGGACACTGAAGCTTTCTTT
CSALPWDTEAFF
>few|TRBJ2-7|TRBD1|TRBV7-2
TGTGCCAGCAGCGCCGCAGGGGGCTACGAGCAGTACTTC
CASSAAGGYEQYF
>-|TRBJ2-3|TRBD2|TRBV4-2
TGTGCCAGCAGCCAAGATGGTAGCGGGGGGGCAACAGATACGCAGTATTTT
CASSQDGSGGATDTQYF
>few|TRBJ1-5|TRBD1|TRBV19
TGTGCCACTCAGTCCAGGGGGACGGGTTATAGCAATCAGCCCCAGCATTTT
CATQSRGTGYSNQPQHF
>-|TRBJ2-3|-|TRBV6-2/TRBV6-3
TGTGCCAGCAGTTCCGACAGGAACACAGATACGCAGTATTTT
CASSSDRNTDTQYF
>few|TRBJ1-2|-|TRBV20-1
TGCAGTGCTAGGCGTCCTCTGGGCTATGGCTACACCTTC
CSARRPLGYGYTF
>-|TRBJ2-7|TRBD2|TRBV6-5
TGTGCCAGCAGTTACGGGCTAGCGGCCAGGGCTGACGAGCAGTACTTC
CASSYGLAARADEQYF
>-|TRBJ2-7|-|TRBV12-3/TRBV12-4
TGTGCCAGCAGTTTATTGGTACATGAGGACTACGAGCAGTACTTC
CASSLLVHEDYEQYF
>-|TRBJ1-5|TRBD1|TRBV19
TGTGCCAGTAGTTACAGGGGAGATCAGCCCCAGCATTTT
CASSYRGDQPQHF
>-|TRBJ1-1|TRBD1|TRBV6-1
TGTGCCAGCAGTGAAAGGACAGGGGTGAACACTGAAGCTTTCTTT
CASSERTGVNTEAFF
>medium-sized|TRBJ1-6|TRBD1|TRBV28
TGTGCCAGCAGTAGGAGGACAGGGAGAATTTCACCCCTCCACTTT
CASSRRTGRISPLHF
>few|TRBJ2-7|-|TRBV7-8
TGTGCCAGCAGCCCGCTGGGTGGGGCCAGCTCCTACGAGCAGTACTTC
CASSPLGGASSYEQYF
>few|TRBJ1-6|TRBD1|TRBV2
TGTGCCAGCAGGACCGACAGGGGGCGGGATTCACCCCTCCACTTT
CASRTDRGRDSPLHF
>-|TRBJ2-5|TRBD2|TRBV19
TGTGCCAGTAGTATGGATCGGCGGGGGGGCGCCCGGGAGACCCAGTACTTC
CASSMDRRGGARETQYF
>few|TRBJ2-7|TRBD1|TRBV11-3
TGTGCCAGCAGCTTACGACAGGGTCTCGAGCAGTACTTC
CASSLRQGLEQYF
>-|TRBJ2-7|TRBD1|TRBV20-1
TGCAGTGCTAGAGGGGACAGGGGGCTGTCTCACGAGCAGTACTTC
CSARGDRGLSHEQYF
>once|TRBJ1-5|-|TRBV2
TGTGCCAGCAGTAAACAGGGCAGTGACAACAATCAGCCCCAGCATTTT
CASSKQGSDNNQPQHF
>few|TRBJ2-1|TRBD1|TRBV28
TGTGCCAGCAGGTGGACAGGGGGCGAACAGTTCTTC
CASRWTGGEQFF
>-|TRBJ2-6|-|TRBV20-1
TGCAGTGCTAGAGTAGGGTCTGGGGCCAACGTCCTGACTTTC
CSARVGSGANVLTF
>-|TRBJ2-7|-|TRBV6-2/TRBV6-3
TGTGCCAGCATTTCATCCGGGACATTCTACGAGCAGTACTTC
CASISSGTFYEQYF
>once|TRBJ1-3|TRBD1|TRBV7-9
TGTGCCAGCAGCTTCCTGACAGGGGGCTCTGGAAACACCATATATTTT
CASSFLTGGSGNTIYF